Following are 11 T cell receptor beta chains from one sample sequenced in a study of CD8 T cells in Susac syndrome. The RNA, roughly 0.45 to 1 ug, was put through reverse transcription using random hexamers. TCRdb passed the immunoSEQ multiplex PCR reads through MiXCR, listing each CDR3 protein once. The sample has 140,000 to 150,000 distinct CDR3 sequences; approximately 94% are singletons. Sequencing was done on a sample of CD4+ T cells from PBMCs. These receptors all stem from a human donor with Susac syndrome.

The rearrangement links TRBV9 to TRBJ2-3; no clear D gene. Trimming left V 0 bases short and J 2 bases short, with 13 bases between. The germline gives CDR1 SGDLS, CDR2 YYNGEE. The CDR3 consists of 16 residues. The CDR3 DNA is TGTGCCAGCAGCGTAGCCGAAACTTTAATCACAGATACGCAGTATTTT. Translated, it gives CASSVAETLITDTQYF.

The chain combines TRBV2 with TRBJ2-3; D is perhaps TRBD1 (5 bases). V was trimmed by 4 bases and J by 1 base, leaving 15 bases between them. This CDR3 comprises 16 residues. CDR1 and CDR2 from the germline V gene are SNHLY and FYNNEI. CDR3 in DNA: TGTGCCAGCAGTGCTTTCAGGGCAGACCGCACAGATACGCAGTATTTT. Translated: CASSAFRADRTDTQYF. Drawing the rest from reference TRBV2 and TRBJ2-3, the complete variable domain is EPEVTQTPSHQVTQMGQEVILRCVPISNHLYFYWYRQILGQKVEFLVSFYNNEISEKSEIFDDQFSVERPDGSNFTLKIRSTKLEDSAMYFCASSAFRADRTDTQYFGPGTRLTVL.

The V gene is TRBV9, the J gene TRBJ2-5, with TRBD2 matching over 12 bases. Trimming cost V 2 bases and J 1 base; bases outside gene matches: 3. CDR1 is SGDLS and CDR2 is YYNGEE in the germline V gene. CDR3 length: 16 amino acids. The CDR3 sequence is CASSVTSGGIQETQYF. The CDR3 bases are TGTGCCAGCAGCGTGACTAGCGGGGGAATCCAAGAGACCCAGTACTTC.

V gene TRBV3-1 combines with J gene TRBJ1-1, with D perhaps matching TRBD1 (6 bases). Per germline, CDR1 LGHDT and CDR2 YNNKEL (reference sequence). CDR3 length: 15 residues. The ends were cut back, 4 bases at V and 8 bases at J, with 20 bases in the middle. The DNA of the CDR3 is TGTGCCAGCAGCCTGGGACACGGCCAGACAGCCGAAGCTTTCTTT. Amino acid sequence: CASSLGHGQTAEAFF.

The J gene is TRBJ2-7, the V gene TRBV12-3 or TRBV12-4, with TRBD2 as a possible D gene (5 bases). The V end was cut by 3 bases, the J end by 5 bases, with 11 bases between. There are 13 residues in the CDR3. The CDR3: CASSFYRGNEQYF. In DNA, the CDR3 is TGTGCCAGCAGTTTCTATCGAGGGAACGAGCAGTACTTC.

The rearrangement joins TRBV7-9 to TRBJ2-3, with TRBD2 matching over 14 bases. The CDR3 spans 17 residues. The V segment lost 4 bases and the J segment 6 bases; nucleotides outside the gene matches: 9. CDR1 SEHNR and CDR2 FQNEAQ come from the germline V gene (reference sequence). This chain's CDR3 is CASSSGGLAGEVDTQYF. The CDR3 coding sequence is TGTGCCAGCAGCTCCGGGGGACTAGCGGGAGAAGTGGATACGCAGTATTTT. The full variable domain, its missing parts supplied by reference TRBV7-9 and TRBJ2-3, is DTGVSQNPRHKITKRGQNVTFRCDPISEHNRLYWYRQTLGQGPEFLTYFQNEAQLEKSRLLSDRFSAERPKGSFSTLEIQRTEQGDSAMYLCASSSGGLAGEVDTQYFGPGTRLTVL.

J is TRBJ2-7 and V is TRBV20-1, with D perhaps being TRBD1 or TRBD2 (5 bases each). V was pared by 4 bases and J by 3 bases, with 22 bases between. Germline V gene sequence: CDR1 DFQATT, CDR2 SNEGSKA (reference sequence). There are 16 residues in the CDR3. The CDR3 region is CSAKGETFTPDYEQYF. The CDR3 DNA reads TGCAGTGCTAAAGGGGAGACCTTCACCCCCGACTACGAGCAGTACTTC.

The CDR3 loop is CASSTQMGTSGANVLTF. The CDR3 DNA reads as TGTGCCAGCAGTACCCAGATGGGGACCTCTGGGGCCAACGTCCTGACTTTC. The chain couples TRBV27 to TRBJ2-6; D may match TRBD1 or TRBD2 (5 bases each). The V end lost 5 bases, the J end lost 0 bases, and 14 bases lay between the germline ends. The germline V gene has CDR1 MNHEY and CDR2 SMNVEV (reference sequence). The CDR3 is 17 amino acids.

The chain recombines TRBV23-1 with TRBJ2-4, with D possibly being TRBD1 or TRBD2 (5 bases each). Being an ORF, TRBV23-1 has a function that is uncertain. The V gene lost 0 bases and the J gene lost 9 bases, with 15 bases spanning the gap. The CDR3 has 15 residues. The CDR3 DNA reads TGCGCCAGCAGTCAATCGGGGGATCAAAATGGCATTCAGTACTTC. Protein sequence: CASSQSGDQNGIQYF.

The rearrangement links TRBV29-1 to TRBJ2-2; either TRBD1 or TRBD2 may supply D (5 bases each). CDR3 length: 10 residues. Germline lookup yields CDR1 SQVTM and CDR2 ANQGSEA. V gave up 7 bases and J gave up 13 bases, with 13 bases separating them. This CDR3 is CSAYEGRLFF. In DNA, the CDR3 is TGCAGCGCTTATGAGGGGAGGCTGTTTTTT.

J is TRBJ2-1 and V is TRBV19; D is unresolved. The CDR3 extends over 13 amino acids. V was trimmed by 3 bases and J by 7 bases, leaving 10 bases between them. Germline V CDR1 and CDR2: LNHDA, SQIVND (reference sequence). The CDR3 DNA reads TGTGCCAGTAGTATTTCCCTCCCAAATGAGCAGTTCTTC. This gives the protein CASSISLPNEQFF. Full variable domain (rest looked up from reference TRBV19 and TRBJ2-1): DGGITQSPKYLFRKEGQNVTLSCEQNLNHDAMYWYRQDPGQGLRLIYYSQIVNDFQKGDIAEGYSVSREKKESFPLTVTSAQKNPTAFYLCASSISLPNEQFFGPGTRLTVL.